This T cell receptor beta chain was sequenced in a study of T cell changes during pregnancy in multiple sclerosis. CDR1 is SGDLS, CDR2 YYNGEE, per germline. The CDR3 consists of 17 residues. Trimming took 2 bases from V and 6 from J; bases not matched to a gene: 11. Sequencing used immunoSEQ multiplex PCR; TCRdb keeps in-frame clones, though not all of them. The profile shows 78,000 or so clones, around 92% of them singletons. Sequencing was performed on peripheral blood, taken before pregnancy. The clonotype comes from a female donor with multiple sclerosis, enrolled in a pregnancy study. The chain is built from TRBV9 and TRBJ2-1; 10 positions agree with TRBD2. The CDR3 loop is CASSVGPLAGVGNEQFF. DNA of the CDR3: TGTGCCAGCAGCGTCGGCCCCCTAGCGGGAGTCGGCAATGAGCAGTTCTTC.